The 29 T cell receptor beta chains below come from one sample, sequenced in a study of spatial heterogeneity in lung cancer. Time point: blood at routine non-recurrence follow-up after resection. Unsorted whole RNA samples from tumor, nontumor lung or frozen PBMC were sequenced. One entry per CDR3 protein, called by TCRdb with MiXCR from the 5' RACE reads. Of around 110,000 distinct CDR3 sequences listed, roughly an eighth are singletons. The sequences come from PBMCs, collected at follow-up. The receptors shown here come from a male donor with early-stage non-small cell lung cancer.

The chain carries TRBV6-5 and TRBJ1-3; no definite D call. The CDR3 spans 15 residues. V gave up 2 bases and J gave up 0 bases, with 8 bases separating them. Germline CDR1 reads MNHEY; CDR2 reads SVGAGI. In nucleotides, the CDR3 is TGTGCCAGCAGTTACGGGTCCAGCTCTGGAAACACCATATATTTT. It specifies CASSYGSSSGNTIYF.

The chain employs TRBV4-3 and TRBJ1-2, with D uncertain. Trimming removed 0 bases at V and 0 bases at J, with 5 bases between. Germline lookup yields CDR1 LGHNA and CDR2 YSLEER. The CDR3 loop spans 14 amino acids. Here the CDR3 DNA reads TGCGCCAGCAGCCAAGATCCGACTAACTATGGCTACACCTTC. This sequence encodes CASSQDPTNYGYTF.

This rearrangement joins TRBV7-6 to TRBJ2-2; D perhaps matches TRBD1 (6 bases). V shed 6 bases and J shed 8 bases, with 16 bases lying between them. CDR1 SGHVS and CDR2 FNYEAQ come from the germline V gene. The CDR3 runs 14 residues. The CDR3 protein is CASRWDISEGELFF. DNA for the CDR3: TGTGCCAGCAGATGGGACATCAGCGAGGGGGAGCTGTTTTTT.

This clonotype was recorded many times. The chain couples TRBV29-1 to TRBJ1-3; the D gene is possibly TRBD1 (5 bases). Germline lookup yields CDR1 SQVTM and CDR2 ANQGSEA. This CDR3 comprises 12 residues. Trimming took 7 bases from V and 3 from J, leaving 10 bases between them. CDR3 DNA sequence: TGCAGCGCCAGGGTTTTTGGAAACACCATATATTTT. Its protein is CSARVFGNTIYF. Combining the CDR3 with reference TRBV29-1 and TRBJ1-3 gives the whole variable domain SAVISQKPSRDICQRGTSLTIQCQVDSQVTMMFWYRQQPGQSLTLIATANQGSEATYESGFVIDKFPISRPNLTFSTLTVSNMSPEDSSIYLCSARVFGNTIYFGEGSWLTVV.

CDR3: CASSTSGTGSSYEQYF. The CDR3 DNA sequence: TGTGCCAGTAGTACCTCCGGGACAGGGAGCTCCTACGAGCAGTACTTC. This rearrangement joins TRBV19 to TRBJ2-7; TRBD1 matches at 9 bases. This CDR3 is built from 16 residues. V shed 4 bases and J 0 bases; nucleotides not matched to a gene: 7. CDR1 and CDR2 from the germline V gene are LNHDA and SQIVND (reference sequence). The full variable domain, with the rest looked up from reference TRBV19 and TRBJ2-7, is DGGITQSPKYLFRKEGQNVTLSCEQNLNHDAMYWYRQDPGQGLRLIYYSQIVNDFQKGDIAEGYSVSREKKESFPLTVTSAQKNPTAFYLCASSTSGTGSSYEQYFGPGTRLTVT.

This clonotype was seen only a few times. The chain recombines TRBV11-1 with TRBJ2-2; D unresolved. The CDR3 runs to 14 residues. The germline V gene encodes CDR1 SGHAT and CDR2 FQDESV (reference sequence). The germline V and J ends were trimmed by 2 bases and 4 bases, with 8 bases remaining between them. This CDR3 reads CASSLPGFTGELFF. DNA of the CDR3: TGTGCCAGCAGCTTACCGGGCTTCACCGGGGAGCTGTTTTTT.

The V call is TRBV28, the J call TRBJ2-7, with 9 bases identical to TRBD2. The CDR3 totals 15 residues. The J segment lost 2 bases and the V segment lost 2 bases, leaving 4 bases of the junction unmatched. The germline V gene has CDR1 MDHEN and CDR2 SYDVKM. The CDR3 coding sequence is TGTGCCAGCAGTTTACCAGCGGGGGGCCCCTACGAGCAGTACTTC. Translated, it gives CASSLPAGGPYEQYF.

This clonotype has just a few counts. The chain joins TRBV7-2 to TRBJ2-2, with D tentatively TRBD1 (5 bases). CDR3 length: 17 residues. The V end was cut by 5 bases, the J end by 0 bases, with 16 bases between. Germline-derived CDR1 and CDR2 are SGHTA and FQGNSA. In DNA, the CDR3 is TGTGCCAGCAGCCCCCTGCTGACAGCTTCGAACACCGGGGAGCTGTTTTTT. Residues: CASSPLLTASNTGELFF.

This clonotype has ten or more counts. The chain is built from TRBV7-2 and TRBJ1-1; D remains ambiguous. The length of the CDR3 is 12 residues. V lost 5 bases and J 12 bases, leaving 16 bases between the germline ends. Germline lookup yields CDR1 SGHTA and CDR2 FQGNSA. Here the CDR3 DNA reads TGTGCCAGCAGCCATGATTGGGGTCTGCCTTTCTTT. It encodes CASSHDWGLPFF.

This clonotype was found a few times. The chain links TRBV5-1 to TRBJ2-3; D ambiguous. Trimming took 4 bases from V and 2 from J, leaving 11 bases between them. The germline V gene encodes CDR1 SGHRS and CDR2 YFSETQ. There are 14 residues in the CDR3. CDR3 residues: CASSGGSYTDTQYF. CDR3 DNA: TGCGCCAGCAGCGGTGGCAGCTACACAGATACGCAGTATTTT.

This clonotype was seen more than once but under ten times. The rearrangement joins TRBV30 to TRBJ1-1; a weak D match, TRBD1 (5 bases). Between the trimmed V and J ends, which lost 3 bases and 3 bases, there was a span of 14 bases. The CDR3 is 14 amino acids. The germline V gene has CDR1 GTSNPN and CDR2 SVGIG (reference sequence). As DNA, the CDR3 is TGTGCCTGGAGGATGGTCTGGGACGACACTGAAGCTTTCTTT. Translated, it gives CAWRMVWDDTEAFF.

This clonotype was seen a few times. The genes are TRBV14 and TRBJ2-1; TRBD1 might be the D (6 bases). The germline CDR1 and CDR2 sequences are SGHDN and FVKESK. The V and J ends lost 1 base and 4 bases respectively, with 11 bases between them. CDR3 length equals 15 residues. In nucleotides, the CDR3 is TGTGCCAGCAGCCAAGTCTACAGGGATTACAATGAGCAGTTCTTC. This encodes CASSQVYRDYNEQFF.

Ten or more counts support this clonotype. The J gene is TRBJ2-7, the V gene TRBV5-1, with D possibly matching TRBD2 (6 bases). CDR3 length equals 14 residues. The germline V gene has CDR1 SGHRS and CDR2 YFSETQ. V lost 3 bases and J lost 7, with 17 bases in between. CDR3 DNA sequence: TGCGCCAGCAGCTCGGGACTGCCCCCGAGGGAGCAGTACTTC. Its translation: CASSSGLPPREQYF. Full variable domain (remainder filled in from reference TRBV5-1 and TRBJ2-7): KAGVTQTPRYLIKTRGQQVTLSCSPISGHRSVSWYQQTPGQGLQFLFEYFSETQRNKGNFPGRFSGRQFSNSRSEMNVSTLELGDSALYLCASSSGLPPREQYFGPGTRLTVT.

This chain connects TRBV7-8 to TRBJ2-7; D unresolved. With 3 bases removed from V and 3 bases from J, the gap between germline ends came to 9 bases. The CDR3 consists of 13 residues. CDR1 is SGHVS, CDR2 FQNEAQ, per germline. The CDR3 bases are TGTGCCAGCAGCTTGGGGAAAGGCTACGAGCAGTACTTC. Residues: CASSLGKGYEQYF.

The chain has TRBV7-2 and TRBJ2-3; a weak D match, TRBD2 (5 bases). Germline loops: CDR1 SGHTA, CDR2 FQGNSA. CDR3 length equals 13 residues. V gave up 5 bases and J gave up 4 bases, with 10 bases separating them. Here the CDR3 reads CASSPSAADTQYF. CDR3 in DNA: TGTGCCAGCAGCCCCTCAGCGGCAGATACGCAGTATTTT. The full variable domain, in which reference TRBV7-2 and TRBJ2-3 provide the parts outside the CDR3, is GAGVSQSPSNKVTEKGKDVELRCDPISGHTALYWYRQSLGQGLEFLIYFQGNSAPDKSGLPSDRFSAERTGGSVSTLTIQRTQQEDSAVYLCASSPSAADTQYFGPGTRLTVL.

This clonotype was counted ten times or more. The genes are TRBV7-9 and TRBJ1-1; 10 bases align to TRBD1. The CDR3 covers 17 residues. V lost 6 bases and J lost 1; bases outside the gene matches: 11. Germline V gives CDR1 SEHNR, CDR2 FQNEAQ (reference sequence). The DNA of the CDR3 is TGTGCCAGCAGTCCGGGACAGGGGAGAAGGGCGAACACTGAAGCTTTCTTT. The encoded protein is CASSPGQGRRANTEAFF.

The chain employs TRBV9 and TRBJ2-7; D is unclear. V was shortened by 0 bases and J by 7 bases, with 11 bases between the two germline ends. This CDR3 has 13 amino acids. CDR1 is SGDLS and CDR2 is YYNGEE in the germline V gene. The CDR3 spells CASSVDLRGEQYF. CDR3 sequence (DNA): TGTGCCAGCAGCGTAGACCTCCGTGGAGAGCAGTACTTC.

In its sample, this clonotype was seen many times. The chain carries TRBV28 and TRBJ1-2; 8 nucleotides line up with TRBD1. Trimming at V came to 6 bases and at J to 7 bases, leaving 10 bases not matched to a gene. Germline loops: CDR1 MDHEN, CDR2 SYDVKM. This CDR3 spans 14 amino acids. The CDR3 DNA follows: TGTGCCAGCAGCACCTTCGGACAGGGAGCTGGCTACACCTTC. Protein product: CASSTFGQGAGYTF.

The V call is TRBV10-3, the J call TRBJ2-1; 9 bases align to TRBD2. The CDR3 covers 17 residues. J gave up 7 bases and V 4 bases, and 14 bases lay outside the gene matches. Germline-derived CDR1 and CDR2 are ENHRY and SYGVKD. The CDR3 coding sequence is TGTGCCATCAGTGCGGGGCTAGCGGGGACCAACGGGAATGAGCAGTTCTTC. It specifies CAISAGLAGTNGNEQFF.

This clonotype has at least ten counts. The chain couples TRBV20-1 to TRBJ2-7; TRBD2 agrees at 8 bases. Trimming took 5 bases from V and 4 from J; bases not matched to a gene: 4. Germline V gene sequence: CDR1 DFQATT, CDR2 SNEGSKA (reference sequence). The CDR3 loop spans 12 amino acids. The CDR3 nucleotides read TGCAGTGCTTTAGCGGGGAGGTACGAGCAGTACTTC. Protein: CSALAGRYEQYF.

This clonotype was seen a few times. This chain connects TRBV4-1 to TRBJ2-5; 7 nucleotides align to TRBD2. V lost 1 base, J lost 2 bases, and 4 bases stayed unmatched. The CDR3 spans 15 residues. Germline V gene lookup returns CDR1 MGHRA and CDR2 YSYEKL. The CDR3 region is CASSQGWGGQETQYF. DNA of the CDR3: TGCGCCAGCAGCCAAGGATGGGGGGGACAAGAGACCCAGTACTTC.

There are a few counts of this clonotype. V usage is TRBV12-3 or TRBV12-4 and J usage is TRBJ2-5; 7 bases are shared with TRBD1. The CDR3 loop spans 14 amino acids. V shed 6 bases, J shed 2 bases, and the junction held 6 bases outside the gene matches. The CDR3 nucleotides read TGTGCCAGCAGCCGGACAGGAAATCAAGAGACCCAGTACTTC. Translation: CASSRTGNQETQYF.

This clonotype was recorded at least ten times. V usage is TRBV6-6 and J usage is TRBJ2-3; 10 bases are a match to TRBD1. The CDR3 consists of 16 residues. V lost 6 bases to trimming and J lost 4 bases; unmatched junction nucleotides: 10. Looked up from germline, CDR1 is MNHNY and CDR2 is SVGAGI (reference sequence). The CDR3 DNA is TGTGCCAGCAGGTCGACAGGGGGCCTAACTTCAGATACGCAGTATTTT. Residues: CASRSTGGLTSDTQYF.

This chain links TRBV20-1 with TRBJ2-1; D unresolved. The CDR3 extends over 12 amino acids. With 4 bases removed from V and 5 bases from J, the gap between germline ends came to 9 bases. CDR1 is DFQATT and CDR2 is SNEGSKA in the germline V gene (reference sequence). The CDR3 loop is CSAKLNHNEQFF. The CDR3 DNA is TGCAGTGCTAAATTAAATCACAATGAGCAGTTCTTC.

The chain uses TRBV18 and TRBJ1-4; the D gene is possibly TRBD1 (5 bases). From germline, CDR1 is KGHSH and CDR2 LQKENI. The CDR3 runs 15 residues. V was clipped by 3 bases and J by 6 bases, with 14 bases between them. DNA for the CDR3: TGTGCCAGCTCACCCCGAAGAGGCAGGGATGAAAAACTGTTTTTT. Its protein product is CASSPRRGRDEKLFF.

The V call is TRBV10-3, the J call TRBJ2-3; 12 bases line up with TRBD2. The CDR3 runs 18 residues. The V gene end was trimmed by 2 bases and the J gene end by 3 bases; junction bases not matched to a gene: 9. The germline V gene encodes CDR1 ENHRY and CDR2 SYGVKD. The DNA of the CDR3 is TGTGCCATCAGTGAGACTCATGGACTAGCGGGGCTAACAGATACGCAGTATTTT. This translates into CAISETHGLAGLTDTQYF.

This clonotype was observed a single time. The chain has TRBV10-2 and TRBJ2-1; 7 bases line up with TRBD2. The CDR3 runs 13 residues. The germline gives CDR1 WSHSY, CDR2 SAAADI. CDR3 sequence: CAGGKGSYNEQFF. In nucleotides, the CDR3 is TGCGCGGGGGGGAAAGGGTCCTACAATGAGCAGTTCTTC.

This clonotype has at least ten counts. In DNA, the CDR3 is TGTGCCTGGAGTGGATACCGCACAGATACGCAGTATTTT. Its translation is CAWSGYRTDTQYF. The chain is built from TRBV30 and TRBJ2-3; D remains ambiguous. Germline-derived CDR1 and CDR2 are GTSNPN and SVGIG (reference sequence). There are 13 residues in the CDR3. V lost 1 base, J lost 1 base, and 6 bases lay in between. Variable domain in full (rest from reference TRBV30 and TRBJ2-3): SQTIHQWPATLVQPVGSPLSLECTVEGTSNPNLYWYRQAAGRGLQLLFYSVGIGQISSEVPQNLSASRPQDRQFILSSKKLLLSDSGFYLCAWSGYRTDTQYFGPGTRLTVL.

A few counts support this clonotype. The J gene is TRBJ2-1, the V gene TRBV28, with 7 bases fitting TRBD2. Germline loops: CDR1 MDHEN, CDR2 SYDVKM. After removal of 3 bases from V and 3 bases from J, the junction contained 5 bases not matched to a gene. The CDR3 contains 15 residues. The chain's CDR3 is CASSLAAGVYNEQFF. CDR3 in DNA: TGTGCCAGCAGTTTGGCGGCGGGGGTCTACAATGAGCAGTTCTTC.